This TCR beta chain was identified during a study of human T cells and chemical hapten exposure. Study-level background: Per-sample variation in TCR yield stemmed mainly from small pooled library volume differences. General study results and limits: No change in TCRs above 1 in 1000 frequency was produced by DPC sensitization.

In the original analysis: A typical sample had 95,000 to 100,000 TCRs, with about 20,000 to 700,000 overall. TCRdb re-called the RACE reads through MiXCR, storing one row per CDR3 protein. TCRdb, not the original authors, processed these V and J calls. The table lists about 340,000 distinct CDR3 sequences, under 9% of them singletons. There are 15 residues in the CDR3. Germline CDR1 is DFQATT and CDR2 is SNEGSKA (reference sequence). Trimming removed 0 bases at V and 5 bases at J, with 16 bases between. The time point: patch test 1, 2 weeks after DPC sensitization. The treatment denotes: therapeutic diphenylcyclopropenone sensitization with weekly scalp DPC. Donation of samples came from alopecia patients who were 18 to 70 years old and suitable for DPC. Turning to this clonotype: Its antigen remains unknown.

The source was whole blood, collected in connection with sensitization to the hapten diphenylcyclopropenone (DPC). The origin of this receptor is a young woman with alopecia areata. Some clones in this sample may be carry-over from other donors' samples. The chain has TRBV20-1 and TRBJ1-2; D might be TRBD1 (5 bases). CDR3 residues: CSARDAGVSGYGYTF. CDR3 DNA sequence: TGCAGTGCTAGAGATGCGGGGGTCAGTGGGTATGGCTACACCTTC.